This T cell receptor (beta chain) originates from a study of metastatic and nonmetastatic thyroid tumors. Across the study: Repertoires of blood and of tissue (tumor or nodule) from malignant and benign thyroid patients were compared.

The study, taken as a whole, reports: Versus benign nodules, malignant thyroid tumors reportedly had significantly higher TCR beta diversity, in blood and tumor.

The CDR3 covers 16 residues. CDR1 and CDR2 from the germline V gene are SGHAT and FQDESV (reference sequence). V was pared by 7 bases and J by 1 base, with 10 bases of the junction left unmatched. Treatment of any kind had been given to no patient before thyroid surgery. Authors' analysis steps: Between-group CDR3 differences, defined by clinicopathological status, yielded a distant-metastasis classifier for papillary thyroid cancer. TCRdb reassembled clones from the PCR reads with MiXCR. V and J calls and clone size were set by TCRdb, not the authors. Here the sample spans about 15,000 clones, 30% to 35% being singletons. In regard to this clone: Its antigen is not identified.

This rearrangement joins TRBV11-1 to TRBJ2-1; 7 nucleotides line up with TRBD2. Sequences were obtained from tumor tissue. This clonotype originated in a female donor with papillary thyroid cancer or a benign thyroid nodule (not recorded which). Some clones in this sample may be carry-over from other donors' samples. DNA for the CDR3: TGTGCCAGCATCGGGGTATGCGGGGGATCCTACAATGAGCAGTTCTTC. This gives the protein CASIGVCGGSYNEQFF. Complete variable domain (other parts from reference TRBV11-1 and TRBJ2-1): EAEVAQSPRYKITEKSQAVAFWCDPISGHATLYWYRQILGQGPELLVQFQDESVVDDSQLPKDRFSAERLKGVDSTLKIQPAELGDSAMYLCASIGVCGGSYNEQFFGPGTRLTVL.